The clone carrying this TCR beta chain has more than one count but fewer than ten. The antigen remains undetermined. The sample comes from a study of early T cells in non-severe SARS-CoV-2 infection. Study context: The sequenced material was bulk RNA from unsorted whole blood, and its chains were unpaired. General observations from the study: VDJdb-based matching was biased toward anti-spike CD8 responses and missed private and CD4 specificities.

Unique molecular identifiers were affixed to single, distinct cDNA molecules. TCRdb used MiXCR to reprocess the 5' RACE reads, holding one entry per CDR3 protein. This sample yields roughly 90,000 distinct CDR3 sequences, of which roughly an eighth are seen a single time; roughly 3% belongs to the top ten. The CDR3 is made up of 13 amino acids. V was shortened by 8 bases and J by 5 bases, with 13 bases between the two germline ends. CDR1 and CDR2 from the germline V gene are SGDLS and YYNGEE. The chain links TRBV9 to TRBJ2-2; either TRBD1 or TRBD2 may fit D (5 bases each). Sequences were obtained from whole blood. The source is an adult who was a healthcare worker with PCR-confirmed SARS-CoV-2 infection or an uninfected control (not recorded which). CDR3 protein: CASTPWGTGELFF. In DNA, the CDR3 is TGTGCCAGTACCCCGTGGGGGACCGGGGAGCTGTTTTTT.